A selection of T cell receptor beta chains follows, all from one sample in a study of regulatory T cells in long-lasting Graves disease. TCRdb itself ran the multiplex PCR reads through MiXCR, one entry per CDR3 protein. The sample holds hundreds of thousands of distinct CDR3 sequences, over 20% seen once. This specimen consisted of peripheral blood mononuclear cells (PBMCs), obtained when the disease was refractory, from a patient treated with antithyroid drugs. The receptors derive from a female donor with Graves disease. The CDR3 runs from the conserved cysteine through the conserved F or W. A D gene is named only where the DNA matches it firmly. A row's size may be missing; if present it is once, few, many or a size class.

D	J	size	V	DNA	CDR3
TRBD2	TRBJ2-7	many	TRBV2	TGTGCCAGCAGTGAAGCTAAACTAGCGGGAGCCTACGAGCAGTACTTC	CASSEAKLAGAYEQYF
-	TRBJ1-5	-	TRBV19	TGTGCCAGTAGTATTCCTTCGACAGCTTACAATCAGCCCCAGCATTTT	CASSIPSTAYNQPQHF
-	TRBJ1-4	many	TRBV15	TGTGCCACCAGCAGAGATTTCCCAAAAACGGGGCTTAACAGCGAAAAACTGTTTTTT	CATSRDFPKTGLNSEKLFF
-	TRBJ2-2	few	TRBV9	TGTGCCAGCAGCGCCTCTACCGGCGTCACCGGGGAGCTGTTTTTT	CASSASTGVTGELFF
-	TRBJ1-5	-	TRBV7-9	TGTGCCAGCAGCTTACCCGGGAAGCCCCAGCATTTT	CASSLPGKPQHF
-	TRBJ2-2	many	TRBV28	TGTGCCAGCAGTTTCGGGGGCCCTCGGGAGGAGCTGTTTTTT	CASSFGGPREELFF
-	TRBJ1-2	few	TRBV4-1	TGCGCCAGCAGCCCAACGACAGCCTCGGGTGGCTACACCTTC	CASSPTTASGGYTF
-	TRBJ1-1	many	TRBV5-8	TGTGCCAGCAGCTTTACAGGGGAAGCTTTCTTT	CASSFTGEAFF
TRBD1	TRBJ1-2	many	TRBV10-3	TGTGCCATCACTGACACCGGGACAGGCGGAGAGGGCTACACCTTC	CAITDTGTGGEGYTF
TRBD2	TRBJ2-2	many	TRBV6-2/TRBV6-3	TGTGCCAGCAGTTGGGAGACGGGGACTAGCGATTCCGGGGAGCTGTTTTTT	CASSWETGTSDSGELFF
TRBD1	TRBJ2-2	-	TRBV28	TGTGCCAGCAGTTTCCTAGGACAGGTCAAGGTCGGGGAGCTGTTTTTT	CASSFLGQVKVGELFF
-	TRBJ2-7	-	TRBV6-5	TGTGCCAGCAGTTCGGGGGCAGCGAGCTCCTACGAGCAGTACTTC	CASSSGAASSYEQYF